This TCR beta chain was observed in a study of blood T cell repertoires in COVID-19. Study-level information: The cDNA or gDNA used as material had been derived from T cells, B-cell-depleted T cells, or PBMCs.

This CDR3 is 14 amino acids long. Germline V gene lookup returns CDR1 SGHTS and CDR2 YDEGEE. Trimming cost V 4 bases and J 7 bases; bases outside gene matches: 5. This clone was picked up a small number of times. Using immunoSEQ multiplex PCR, the repertoire was profiled, and TCRdb retains in-frame clones only, with some absent. Among roughly 240,000 clones listed, approximately 88% were seen once. This chain uses TRBV5-8 with TRBJ1-6; 7 nucleotides agree with TRBD1. The clonotype comes from a woman aged 40 to 55 with acute COVID-19. What was sequenced was PBMCs or T cells enriched from blood (not recorded which). CDR3 residues: CASSTRGDNSPLHF. CDR3 coding DNA: TGTGCCAGCAGCACCAGGGGGGACAATTCACCCCTCCACTTT.